Listed here is a single TCR beta chain. Profiled with immunoSEQ multiplex PCR; TCRdb holds only in-frame clones, not every one. The profile covers under 1,900,000 clones, with approximately 98.5% appearing a single time and over 0.3% taken by the ten largest. The record originates from a study of shared clonotypes between healthy human individuals. Trimming cost V 3 bases and J 11 bases; bases outside gene matches: 9. CDR1 KGHSH and CDR2 LQKENI come from the germline V gene. This CDR3 is built from 14 residues. This chain joins TRBV18 and TRBJ1-4; 7 bases align to TRBD1. The sequence derives from a man younger than 45 in good health. The sequenced sample was naive CD4+ T cells sorted from blood. This sample's subset: CD45RA+ positively selected. This CDR3 is CASSPYGTVDKLFF. CDR3 bases: TGTGCCAGCTCACCTTACGGGACAGTCGACAAACTGTTTTTT.